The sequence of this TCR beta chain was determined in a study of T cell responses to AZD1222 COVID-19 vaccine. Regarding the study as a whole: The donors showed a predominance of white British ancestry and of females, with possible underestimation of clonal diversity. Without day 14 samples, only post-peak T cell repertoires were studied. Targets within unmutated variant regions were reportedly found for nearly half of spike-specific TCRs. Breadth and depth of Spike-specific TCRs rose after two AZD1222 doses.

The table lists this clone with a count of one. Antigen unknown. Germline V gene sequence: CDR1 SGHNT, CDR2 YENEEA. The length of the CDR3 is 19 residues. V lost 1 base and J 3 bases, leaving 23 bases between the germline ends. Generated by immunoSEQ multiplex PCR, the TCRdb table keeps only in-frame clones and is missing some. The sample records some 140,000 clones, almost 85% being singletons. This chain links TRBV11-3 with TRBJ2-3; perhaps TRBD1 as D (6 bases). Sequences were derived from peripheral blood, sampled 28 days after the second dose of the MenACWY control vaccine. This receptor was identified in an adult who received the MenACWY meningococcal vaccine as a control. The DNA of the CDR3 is TGTGCCAGCAGCTTAGGAGGGTCGACAGGAATTCGTTTAACAGATACGCAGTATTTT. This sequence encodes CASSLGGSTGIRLTDTQYF.